Listed below are T cell receptor beta chains from one sample, sequenced in a study of shared clonotypes between healthy human individuals. Data came from immunoSEQ multiplex PCR; TCRdb stores just in-frame clones and leaves some out. The sample contains approximately 87,000 clones, over 55% of which appear only once. Input material: memory CD8+ T cells sorted from blood. These TCRs come from a man aged 25-40 years in good health. Each CDR3 is given with its conserved first and last residue. A D gene is named only where the DNA matches it firmly. The listing skips clone size in some rows; elsewhere it reads once, few, many or a size class.

clone size	V gene	J gene	D gene	CDR3 DNA	CDR3 protein
few	TRBV25-1	TRBJ2-7	NA	TGTGCCAGCAGTGGGGCGGGACTCTACGAGCAGTACTTC	CASSGAGLYEQYF
NA	TRBV4-1	TRBJ2-7	NA	TGCGCCAGCAGCCAAGGGCGGAGCTACGAGCAGTACTTC	CASSQGRSYEQYF
few	TRBV13	TRBJ1-2	TRBD1	TGTGCCAGCAGCTTCCGACAGGGTCTCGGCTACACCTTC	CASSFRQGLGYTF
NA	TRBV4-3	TRBJ2-7	NA	TGCGCCAGCAGCCAAGATTTCCGGGGTCCCTACGAGCAGTACTTC	CASSQDFRGPYEQYF
NA	TRBV7-3	TRBJ2-5	NA	TGTGCCAGCAGCTATACCGGGTCGGAGACCCAGTACTTC	CASSYTGSETQYF
NA	TRBV7-9	TRBJ2-5	NA	TGTGCCAGCAGCTTCGGAAAGACCCAGTACTTC	CASSFGKTQYF
NA	TRBV5-6	TRBJ1-2	TRBD1	TGTGCCAGCAGCTTTAATAGACAGGGGGAGAAAGGTAACTATGGCTACACCTTC	CASSFNRQGEKGNYGYTF
NA	TRBV4-1	TRBJ2-2	NA	TGCGCCAGCAGCCAAATAGGCAGCGAAAACACCGGGGAGCTGTTTTTT	CASSQIGSENTGELFF
NA	TRBV29-1	TRBJ2-7	TRBD2	TGCAGCGTTGACTTAGCGGGAGACGAGCAGTACTTC	CSVDLAGDEQYF
NA	TRBV5-1	TRBJ2-7	TRBD2	TGCGCCAGCAGCTTGGGACTAGCGGGAGATAAAGGCGAGCAGTACTTC	CASSLGLAGDKGEQYF
few	TRBV9	TRBJ2-3	NA	TGTGCCAGCAGTGAGACCCGCACAGATACGCAGTATTTT	CASSETRTDTQYF
NA	TRBV11-2	TRBJ2-5	TRBD2	TGTGCCAGCAGCGGCCTAGCGGACCAAGAGACCCAGTACTTC	CASSGLADQETQYF
NA	TRBV18	TRBJ1-4	TRBD1	TGTGCCAGCTCAAAGGACAGGCCAAATGAAAAACTGTTTTTT	CASSKDRPNEKLFF
NA	TRBV6-1	TRBJ2-1	TRBD2	TGTGCCAGCAGTGATAGCGGGGATAGCTCCTACAATGAGCAGTTCTTC	CASSDSGDSSYNEQFF
NA	TRBV7-6	TRBJ2-1	TRBD1	TGTGCCAGCAGCTTTGGGACAGGGGTTTCGAATGAGCAGTTCTTC	CASSFGTGVSNEQFF
NA	TRBV14	TRBJ2-1	NA	TGTGCCAGCAGCCAAGATATCCCTACGACGGTGACCTACAATGAGCAGTTCTTC	CASSQDIPTTVTYNEQFF
NA	TRBV7-8	TRBJ2-7	TRBD2	TGTGCCAGCCGCGGACGGCTAGCGGGAGTTGATGAGCAGTACTTC	CASRGRLAGVDEQYF
NA	TRBV28	TRBJ1-1	NA	TGTGCCAGCAGTTTAAATCCAGGGCGGGCTTTCTTT	CASSLNPGRAFF
medium-sized	TRBV6-1	TRBJ2-7	TRBD1	TGTGCCAGCAGTGAGGGACAGGGGGCTCCCTACGAGCAGTACTTC	CASSEGQGAPYEQYF
NA	TRBV7-2	TRBJ2-7	NA	TGTGCCAGCAGCCGGAACCGGGGCGGCTACGAGCAGTACTTC	CASSRNRGGYEQYF
once	TRBV29-1	TRBJ2-2	NA	TGCAGCGTTGTAGGGAGACCAGACAGAGCGAACACCGGGGAGCTGTTTTTT	CSVVGRPDRANTGELFF
NA	TRBV9	TRBJ1-2	NA	TGTGCCAGCAGCGTAGCTCGGACAGCTTCTAACTATGGCTACACCTTC	CASSVARTASNYGYTF
NA	TRBV5-1	TRBJ2-5	TRBD1	TGCGCCAGCAGCTCGGGCAAGCTCATCCGAGACAGGGCGGGTGAGACCCAGTACTTC	CASSSGKLIRDRAGETQYF
NA	TRBV14	TRBJ2-3	NA	TGTGCCAGCAGCCAACTCATTCTAACGGGAGACACAGATACGCAGTATTTT	CASSQLILTGDTDTQYF
NA	TRBV28	TRBJ1-2	NA	TGTGCCAGCAGTCGAAGGTCGGGACCAGTTGATGGCTACACCTTC	CASSRRSGPVDGYTF
NA	TRBV7-2	TRBJ2-1	TRBD2	TGTGCCAGCAGCTTAAAGAGTTTCCTAGCGGGAGGACTAAACAATGAGCAGTTCTTC	CASSLKSFLAGGLNNEQFF
NA	TRBV5-4	TRBJ2-5	NA	TGTGCCAGCAGCTTGGAACACTCGGAGACCCAGTACTTC	CASSLEHSETQYF
many	TRBV6-1	TRBJ2-5	TRBD2	TGTGCCAGCAGTGAACTAGCGGGAGGGCCAGAGACCCAGTACTTC	CASSELAGGPETQYF
many	TRBV4-1	TRBJ1-5	NA	TGCGCCAGCAGCCAAGATCAGGGGAGCAATCAGCCCCAGCATTTT	CASSQDQGSNQPQHF
NA	TRBV5-1	TRBJ2-7	TRBD2	TGCGCCAGCAGCTCGGGTGAATTAGTGCGCGGGAGCTCCCCCCTCTACGAGCAGTACTTC	CASSSGELVRGSSPLYEQYF
NA	TRBV25-1	TRBJ2-1	NA	TGTGCCAGCAGTGGAGGCCAATTCTCCTACAATGAGCAGTTCTTC	CASSGGQFSYNEQFF
NA	TRBV25-1	TRBJ2-1	NA	TGTGCCAGCAGTGAATTCGGACAGTACAATGAGCAGTTCTTC	CASSEFGQYNEQFF
NA	TRBV28	TRBJ2-1	NA	TGTGCCAGCAGTATGAGGACTTGGGATGAGCAGTTCTTC	CASSMRTWDEQFF
NA	TRBV6-6	TRBJ2-6	NA	TGTGCCAGCGGTGCTGGGGCCAACGTCCTGACTTTC	CASGAGANVLTF
NA	TRBV6-5	TRBJ2-2	NA	TGTGCCAGCAGTCCACTCCAGGGTTCCGGGGAGCTGTTTTTT	CASSPLQGSGELFF
few	TRBV5-1	TRBJ2-7	NA	TGCGCCAGCAGCTGGGGGACAAACTCCTACGAGCAGTACTTC	CASSWGTNSYEQYF
NA	TRBV11-2	TRBJ2-2	TRBD2	TGTGCCAGCAGCCCTCCTAGCGGGAGTCACACCGGGGAGCTGTTTTTT	CASSPPSGSHTGELFF
NA	TRBV7-8	TRBJ2-1	TRBD2	TGTGCCAGCAGCTTATGGTGGGGCATAGCGGGGAAATACAATGAGCAGTTCTTC	CASSLWWGIAGKYNEQFF
NA	TRBV7-9	TRBJ2-2	NA	TGTGCCAGCAGCTTATCGTACACCGGGGAGCTGTTTTTT	CASSLSYTGELFF
NA	TRBV28	TRBJ2-1	TRBD1	TGTGCCAGCATACAGGGGACATACAATGAGCAGTTCTTC	CASIQGTYNEQFF
NA	TRBV7-9	TRBJ2-1	TRBD2	TGTGCCAGCAGCTTAGGAGGCGCGGGGGTGTACAATGAGCAGTTCTTC	CASSLGGAGVYNEQFF
many	TRBV7-6	TRBJ2-1	NA	TGTGCCAGCAGCCACTCGGACAGCCCCAATGAGCAGTTCTTC	CASSHSDSPNEQFF
NA	TRBV7-2	TRBJ2-2	TRBD1	TGTGCCAGCAGCCCCTCCCCCGGGACAGACAACACCGGGGAGCTGTTTTTT	CASSPSPGTDNTGELFF
NA	TRBV27	TRBJ2-7	NA	TGTGCCAGCAGTTTATCCGGCTCCTACGAGCAGTACTTC	CASSLSGSYEQYF
NA	TRBV25-1	TRBJ1-4	TRBD1	TGTGCCAGCGCCCGGGACAGGGCAGATGAAAAACTGTTTTTT	CASARDRADEKLFF
NA	TRBV7-6	TRBJ2-2	NA	TGTGCCAGCAGCTTACCCTCTGTGTGGGGAGAGAACACCGGGGAGCTGTTTTTT	CASSLPSVWGENTGELFF
NA	TRBV2	TRBJ2-4	TRBD1	TGTGCCAGCGACAGGGGGCAAGTCAACATTCAGTACTTC	CASDRGQVNIQYF
NA	TRBV10-3	TRBJ1-2	TRBD1	TGTGCCATCAGTGACGGGACAGCTAACTATGGCTACACCTTC	CAISDGTANYGYTF
NA	TRBV5-4	TRBJ2-6	NA	TGTGCCAGCAGTGTCTACTCCGGGGCCAACGTCCTGACTTTC	CASSVYSGANVLTF
NA	TRBV5-1	TRBJ2-1	TRBD2	TGCGCCAGCAGGGGCGGGGGACTACTTAACAATGAGCAGTTCTTC	CASRGGGLLNNEQFF